This T cell receptor beta chain emerged from a study of blood T cells in healthy people across ages. Study outcomes and limitations: Whereas aged donors had fewer naive CD4+ cells, long-lived donors had more of them and higher diversity.

V was clipped by 6 bases and J by 5 bases; unmatched bases: 5. The germline gives CDR1 SGHTS, CDR2 YDEGEE. The CDR3 runs 14 residues. This clonotype showed up many times. Its antigen is currently unknown. Donors each provided ten milliliters of peripheral blood. For the second PCR, which ran for about 7 to 11 cycles, a sample-barcoded 5' primer and a J-beta primer mix were used. One entry per CDR3 protein results from TCRdb running MiXCR on the 5' RACE reads. The sample includes around 2 million distinct CDR3 sequences, around 40% of them seen just once. The receptor was isolated from a human donor in good health. The specimen was blood. The chain employs TRBV5-8 and TRBJ2-5; the match to TRBD2 covers 12 bases. Written as DNA, the CDR3 is TGTGCCAGCACTAGCGGGGGGGCCTGGGAGACCCAGTACTTC. Protein product: CASTSGGAWETQYF. Looking up the rest from reference TRBV5-8 and TRBJ2-5 gives the full variable domain: EAGVTQSPTHLIKTRGQQATLRCSPISGHTSVYWYQQALGLGLQFLLWYDEGEERNRGNFPPRFSGRQFPNYSSELNVNALELEDSALYLCASTSGGAWETQYFGPGTRLLVL.